Detailed here is one TCR beta chain. The CDR3 is 12 residues long. V lost 2 bases, J lost 7 bases, and 7 bases lay in between. In germline, CDR1 is SGHDT, CDR2 YYEEEE. TCRdb keeps only in-frame clones here, not all; method: immunoSEQ multiplex PCR. Of 150,000 to 200,000 clones listed, 86% are singletons. The sample belongs to a study of blood T cell repertoires in COVID-19. At the level of the study: COVID-19 samples collected from the United States, Italy and Spain covered acute and convalescent phases. PBMCs, B-cell-depleted T cells, or T cells were the source of the cDNA or gDNA that made up the material.

V is TRBV5-6 and J is TRBJ2-1, with D possibly TRBD2 on 6 matching bases. This TCR was recovered from a woman between 65 and 79 years old with acute or convalescent COVID-19. The sample was peripheral blood. The CDR3: CASSLRENEQFF. CDR3 nucleotides: TGTGCCAGCAGCTTACGGGAGAATGAGCAGTTCTTC.